The next 23 T cell receptor beta chains were all read from a single sample in a study of blood T cell repertoires in COVID-19 (TCRdb year 2020). Library method: the immunoSEQ multiplex PCR assay. Imported from immuneACCESS, the table was reduced by TCRdb to in-frame sequences with V and J called. These copies leave out some clones; in studies compared against another copy, an unresolved V gene accounts for under half, and the cause of the remainder is not known. This sample gives more than 200,000 clones in total; around nine tenths of them show up just once. The ten largest clones add up to 7.2% of the sample. The sample was PBMCs or T cells enriched from blood (not recorded which). These receptor sequences come from a man younger than 40 in a cohort exposed to, infected with or recovered from COVID-19 (not recorded which).

This clone was seen just once. This rearrangement joins TRBV5-1 to TRBJ2-7; 7 nucleotides agree with TRBD1. V was pared by 2 bases and J by 2 bases, with 4 bases of the junction left unmatched. The CDR3 runs to 14 residues. Germline CDR1 is SGHRS and CDR2 is YFSETQ. CDR3 loop: CASSFLQGAYEQYF. The CDR3 nucleotides are TGCGCCAGCAGCTTTTTGCAGGGGGCCTACGAGCAGTACTTC.

V and J are TRBV10-3 and TRBJ1-2; 8 positions match TRBD1. Trimming at V came to 2 bases and at J to 5 bases, leaving 10 bases not matched to a gene. In germline, CDR1 is ENHRY, CDR2 SYGVKD. The CDR3 totals 16 residues. Written as DNA, the CDR3 is TGTGCCATCAGTGAGCGAGCGGGACAGGACCTTTATGGCTACACCTTC. This translates into CAISERAGQDLYGYTF.

The chain combines TRBV10-3 with TRBJ2-1, with D tentatively TRBD1 (6 bases). Per germline, CDR1 ENHRY and CDR2 SYGVKD. The ends were cut back, 2 bases at V and 6 bases at J, with 20 bases in the middle. The CDR3 has 17 amino acids. This chain's CDR3 is CAISEPQTGTILNEQFF. CDR3 sequence (DNA): TGTGCCATCAGTGAGCCACAGACAGGCACCATCCTCAATGAGCAGTTCTTC.

The chain links TRBV3-1 (or the pseudogene TRBV3-2) to TRBJ1-5; 10 nucleotides align to TRBD1. V dropped 1 base and J dropped 4; count of bases not matched to a gene: 1. From germline, CDR1 is LGHDT and CDR2 YNNKEL (reference sequence). CDR3 length: 15 amino acids. For the CDR3, the DNA is TGTGCCAGCAGCCAAGGACAGGGGGCAAATCAGCCCCAGCATTTT. It specifies CASSQGQGANQPQHF.

This chain joins TRBV11-2 and TRBJ1-3, with D unclear. Germline loops: CDR1 SGHAT, CDR2 FQNNGV. V was trimmed by 5 bases and J by 0 bases, leaving 17 bases between them. This CDR3 comprises 17 residues. CDR3 amino acids: CASSPGSGGNSGNTIYF. In DNA form, the CDR3 reads TGTGCCAGCAGCCCGGGGTCGGGAGGCAACTCTGGAAACACCATATATTTT.

CDR3 DNA sequence: TGTGCCAGCAGCCCCGGGACTAGCGGCTACTACGAGCAGTACTTC. As protein: CASSPGTSGYYEQYF. This chain connects TRBV7-2 to TRBJ2-7, with TRBD2 matching over 11 bases. This CDR3 has 15 residues. Germline lookup yields CDR1 SGHTA and CDR2 FQGNSA. Losses at the gene ends were 5 bases for V and 3 bases for J; bases not matched to a gene: 6.

The V gene is TRBV7-6, the J gene TRBJ2-5; 9 positions match TRBD1. Germline V gene sequence: CDR1 SGHVS, CDR2 FNYEAQ. V trimming: 0 bases; J trimming: 2 bases; junction bases outside the gene matches: 4. The CDR3 length is 16 residues. The CDR3 nucleotides are TGTGCCAGCAGCTTAGCAGGGACAGGGAAACAAGAGACCCAGTACTTC. Protein: CASSLAGTGKQETQYF.

CDR3 coding DNA: TGTGCCAGCAGGCGGGGGGGGCCTAGCGGGAGCGTTGACAATGAGCAGTTCTTC. Translated: CASRRGGPSGSVDNEQFF. The chain joins TRBV28 to TRBJ2-1; 10 nucleotides line up with TRBD2. The CDR3 length is 18 residues. Per germline, CDR1 MDHEN and CDR2 SYDVKM. V trimming: 6 bases; J trimming: 5 bases; junction bases outside the gene matches: 16.

This rearrangement joins TRBV24-1 to TRBJ2-7; 7 bases are a match to TRBD2. Trimming removed 4 bases from V and 5 bases from J; junction bases left unmatched: 10. This CDR3 is built from 15 residues. Germline V CDR1 and CDR2: KGHDR, SFDVKD. CDR3 sequence: CATSEPAGRSDEQYF. CDR3 DNA sequence: TGTGCCACCAGTGAACCAGCGGGACGTTCGGACGAGCAGTACTTC.

The chain links TRBV20-1 to TRBJ2-5; D not certain. This CDR3 is 11 amino acids long. V lost 1 base, J lost 4 bases, and 4 bases lay in between. CDR1 DFQATT and CDR2 SNEGSKA come from the germline V gene (reference sequence). The CDR3 nucleotides are TGCAGTGCTAGAGCGTTAGAGACCCAGTACTTC. Translation: CSARALETQYF.

The J gene is TRBJ1-6, the V gene TRBV11-2, with TRBD1 matching 8 bases. The CDR3 is 16 amino acids. With V trimmed by 2 bases and J by 10 bases, 10 bases remained unmatched. Germline assignment: CDR1 SGHAT and CDR2 FQNNGV. CDR3 nucleotides: TGTGCCAGCAGCTTATATCGTGACAGGGGATGGTCACCCCTCCACTTT. Its protein product is CASSLYRDRGWSPLHF.

The chain combines TRBV19 with TRBJ1-1; 9 nucleotides align to TRBD1. CDR3 length: 15 residues. Per the germline V gene, CDR1 is LNHDA and CDR2 is SQIVND (reference sequence). The ends lost 7 bases at V and 4 bases at J; junction bases unmatched: 10. CDR3 in amino acids: CASMRQGGSGTEAFF. Written as DNA, the CDR3 is TGTGCCAGTATGCGACAGGGGGGTTCGGGCACTGAAGCTTTCTTT.

Points on this clone: Different DNA sequences within this sample yield the same CDR3. This sequence joins TRBV27 and TRBJ1-2; 8 nucleotides agree with TRBD1. Germline assignment: CDR1 MNHEY and CDR2 SMNVEV (reference sequence). The CDR3 length is 15 residues. With V trimmed by 3 bases and J by 2 bases, 5 bases remained unmatched. CDR3 in DNA: TGTGCCAGCAGTTTTTCAACAGGGGGAAACTATGGCTACACCTTC. This translates into CASSFSTGGNYGYTF.

The chain employs TRBV5-1 and TRBJ2-1; D possibly corresponds to TRBD1 (5 bases). The V gene's germline CDR1 is SGHRS and CDR2 YFSETQ. V gave up 2 bases and J gave up 1 base, with 16 bases separating them. This CDR3 has 17 residues. In DNA form, the CDR3 reads TGCGCCAGCAGCTTCCCCCGGAACAGGTTGTCCTACAATGAGCAGTTCTTC. This encodes CASSFPRNRLSYNEQFF.

The count of this clone is one. The chain has TRBV7-2 and TRBJ1-2; 10 bases are shared with TRBD1. The CDR3 sequence is 15 residues long. Germline V gives CDR1 SGHTA, CDR2 FQGNSA. J was trimmed by 8 bases and V by 5 bases; bases with no gene match: 11. This CDR3 is CASSPGTGAFGGYTF. The CDR3 region has the DNA TGTGCCAGCAGCCCCGGGACAGGGGCGTTCGGGGGCTACACCTTC. The variable domain in full, with the rest retrieved from reference TRBV7-2 and TRBJ1-2, is GAGVSQSPSNKVTEKGKDVELRCDPISGHTALYWYRQSLGQGLEFLIYFQGNSAPDKSGLPSDRFSAERTGGSVSTLTIQRTQQEDSAVYLCASSPGTGAFGGYTFGSGTRLTVV.

V is TRBV28 and J is TRBJ1-5; D is unclear. The CDR3 totals 15 residues. Germline V CDR1 and CDR2: MDHEN, SYDVKM. The V and J ends lost 3 bases and 4 bases respectively, with 13 bases between them. The chain's CDR3 is CASSFNPTGNQPQHF. For the CDR3, the DNA is TGTGCCAGCAGTTTTAACCCTACGGGGAATCAGCCCCAGCATTTT.

The chain joins TRBV5-1 to TRBJ1-4; D is possibly TRBD1 (5 bases). Germline CDR1 and CDR2: SGHRS and YFSETQ. The CDR3 contains 16 residues. The germline V and J ends were trimmed by 0 bases and 0 bases, with 9 bases remaining between them. The CDR3 protein is CASSLVRGATNEKLFF. The CDR3 DNA reads as TGCGCCAGCAGCTTGGTTCGGGGGGCAACTAATGAAAAACTGTTTTTT.

J is TRBJ2-2 and V is TRBV7-6, with 8 bases matching TRBD2. The V and J ends lost 1 base and 3 bases, in that order; junction bases with no gene match: 4. CDR3 length: 16 residues. Germline assignment: CDR1 SGHVS and CDR2 FNYEAQ. The CDR3 region is CASSLELAGHTGELFF. For the CDR3, the DNA is TGTGCCAGCAGCTTAGAGCTAGCGGGCCACACCGGGGAGCTGTTTTTT.

The V call is TRBV11-2, the J call TRBJ2-5, with a weak D call TRBD2 (6 bases). The CDR3 totals 15 residues. V gave up 7 bases and J gave up 2 bases, with 17 bases separating them. Looked up from germline, CDR1 is SGHAT and CDR2 is FQNNGV. The CDR3 region is CASKGGARRQETQYF. DNA of the CDR3: TGTGCCAGCAAGGGCGGGGCAAGAAGACAAGAGACCCAGTACTTC.

The CDR3, as DNA: TGTGCCAGCAGTTTAGGACAGGGGGTTCCCTACGAGCAGTACTTC. It encodes CASSLGQGVPYEQYF. The chain couples TRBV6-5 to TRBJ2-7; 10 bases map to TRBD1. Germline V gives CDR1 MNHEY, CDR2 SVGAGI. V trimming: 4 bases; J trimming: 2 bases; junction bases outside the gene matches: 5. The CDR3 has 15 amino acids.

The chain recombines TRBV28 with TRBJ1-4; D unresolved. Germline CDR1 is MDHEN and CDR2 is SYDVKM. Deletions cut 5 bases from V and 10 bases from J, with 14 bases between. This CDR3 has 13 residues. CDR3 amino acids: CASSPGGLAKLFF. CDR3 DNA: TGTGCCAGCAGTCCCGGCGGGTTAGCAAAACTGTTTTTT.

The V and J genes are TRBV7-9 and TRBJ1-2, with TRBD1 identical over 7 bases. The V and J ends lost 3 bases and 8 bases, in that order; junction bases with no gene match: 9. Germline loops: CDR1 SEHNR, CDR2 FQNEAQ (reference sequence). The CDR3 totals 14 residues. The CDR3 protein is CASSLDRRYLGYTF. As DNA, the CDR3 is TGTGCCAGCAGCTTGGACAGGAGATATCTGGGCTACACCTTC.

This sequence joins TRBV5-4 and TRBJ1-1; D gene unclear. The CDR3 has 12 amino acids. Germline CDR1 and CDR2: SGHNT and YYREEE (reference sequence). The V gene lost 0 bases and the J gene lost 7 bases, with 7 bases spanning the gap. The CDR3 DNA sequence: TGTGCCAGCAGCTTGGGGAGTGGTGAAGCTTTCTTT. Translation: CASSLGSGEAFF.